These 26 T cell receptor beta chains share one sample of origin, sequenced in a study of long-term antiretroviral therapy in people with HIV. Samples were assayed with immunoSEQ v3.0 at survey level. Method: immunoSEQ multiplex PCR; TCRdb's copy keeps in-frame clones and lacks some. Of fewer than 30,000 clones detected, about four fifths appear once; the ten largest clones hold roughly 5%. The sample was unsorted PBMCs, taken 1.1 years before starting antiretroviral therapy. The source is a woman aged 30 to 39 with HIV.

The J gene is TRBJ1-5, the V gene TRBV30; 8 bases fit TRBD1. The CDR3 is 14 residues long. Germline V CDR1 and CDR2: GTSNPN, SVGIG (reference sequence). Trimming removed 2 bases from V and 2 bases from J; junction bases left unmatched: 2. CDR3 in amino acids: CAWSTDRGNQPQHF. The CDR3 DNA is TGTGCCTGGAGTACGGACAGGGGCAATCAGCCCCAGCATTTT.

V gene TRBV11-2 combines with J gene TRBJ2-5; 7 nucleotides agree with TRBD2. V was pared by 2 bases and J by 4 bases, with 7 bases of the junction left unmatched. Germline assignment: CDR1 SGHAT and CDR2 FQNNGV. This CDR3 spans 15 amino acids. The CDR3 DNA is TGTGCCAGCAGCTTATTGGGGGGGATAGGAGAGACCCAGTACTTC. Translation: CASSLLGGIGETQYF. Supplemented by reference TRBV11-2 and TRBJ2-5, the full variable domain reads EAGVAQSPRYKIIEKRQSVAFWCNPISGHATLYWYQQILGQGPKLLIQFQNNGVVDDSQLPKDRFSAERLKGVDSTLKIQPAKLEDSAVYLCASSLLGGIGETQYFGPGTRLLVL.

DNA of the CDR3: TGTGCCAGCAGTGCCCGACTAGCGGGGGGATACGAGCAGTACTTC. Translation gives CASSARLAGGYEQYF. The chain couples TRBV27 to TRBJ2-7; 13 bases agree with TRBD2. CDR1 is MNHEY and CDR2 is SMNVEV in the germline V gene (reference sequence). The CDR3 is 15 amino acids. The V and J ends lost 5 bases and 4 bases, in that order; junction bases with no gene match: 5.

This clone was found a few times. This chain links TRBV4-1 with TRBJ1-5; D not resolved. Germline V CDR1 and CDR2: MGHRA, YSYEKL. The CDR3 is made up of 15 amino acids. The V gene lost 1 base and the J gene lost 7 bases, with 14 bases spanning the gap. CDR3 protein: CASSQVKEGVQPQHF. In DNA, the CDR3 is TGCGCCAGCAGCCAAGTAAAGGAGGGAGTGCAGCCCCAGCATTTT.

This clone was observed a few times. The V call is TRBV5-1, the J call TRBJ2-1, with 8 bases matching TRBD2. The CDR3 has 15 residues. Germline loops: CDR1 SGHRS, CDR2 YFSETQ. The J segment lost 4 bases and the V segment lost 4 bases, leaving 7 bases of the junction unmatched. The DNA for the CDR3 is TGCGCCAGCAGCGACTCGAGCGGGGGTTACAATGAGCAGTTCTTC. Translated: CASSDSSGGYNEQFF.

The chain uses TRBV6-1 and TRBJ1-1; TRBD1 matches at 7 bases. Germline trimming cut 9 bases from V and 4 bases from J; bases unmatched to any gene: 11. The CDR3 has 14 amino acids. The germline CDR1 and CDR2 sequences are MNHNS and SASEGT. CDR3 sequence reads: CASNRGGELTEAFF. The CDR3 DNA reads as TGTGCCAGTAACAGGGGCGGAGAACTCACTGAAGCTTTCTTT.

This rearrangement joins TRBV7-3 to TRBJ2-7; tentative D call: TRBD1 (5 bases). V dropped 5 bases and J dropped 0 bases, with 14 bases sitting between them. CDR3 size: 15 residues. Germline lookup yields CDR1 SGHTA and CDR2 FQGTGA. The CDR3 nucleotides read TGTGCCAGCAGCCCGACAGCCAGCAGCTCCTACGAGCAGTACTTC. This encodes CASSPTASSSYEQYF.

The chain is built from TRBV5-3 and TRBJ1-2; 9 nucleotides match TRBD1. TRBV5-3 counts as an open reading frame of uncertain function. The CDR3 spans 17 residues. The ends lost 3 bases at V and 1 base at J; junction bases unmatched: 10. This CDR3 is CARSWGFLDRGNYGYTF. DNA of the CDR3: TGTGCCAGAAGCTGGGGGTTTTTGGACAGGGGTAACTATGGCTACACCTTC.

J is TRBJ2-7 and V is TRBV5-6; a possible D gene is TRBD2 (6 bases). This CDR3 has 16 amino acids. Looked up from germline, CDR1 is SGHDT and CDR2 is YYEEEE. Trimming left V 4 bases short and J 0 bases short, with 17 bases between. The CDR3 DNA sequence: TGTGCCAGCAGCCCGGGGGTAAGTGGGGCCTCCTACGAGCAGTACGTC. Encoded protein: CASSPGVSGASYEQYV.

The chain joins TRBV5-3 to TRBJ2-7; D is possibly TRBD1 (6 bases). TRBV5-3 is an open reading frame whose function is uncertain. The CDR3 has 16 residues. Trimming pared 2 bases from V and 1 base from J, leaving 16 bases between. CDR3: CARSFNDRSRSYEQYV. CDR3 coding DNA: TGTGCCAGAAGCTTTAACGACAGGAGCCGTTCCTACGAGCAGTACGTC.

V gene TRBV11-2 combines with J gene TRBJ1-1; maybe TRBD1 (5 bases). Trimming stripped 4 bases from V and 4 bases from J, with 13 bases between. The length of the CDR3 is 14 residues. The germline gives CDR1 SGHAT, CDR2 FQNNGV. The CDR3 bases are TGTGCCAGCAGCTGGAGGCAGGGTAGCACTGAAGCTTTCTTT. The encoded protein is CASSWRQGSTEAFF.

This clone was detected a few times. The rearrangement links TRBV5-1 to TRBJ1-2; maybe TRBD1 (6 bases). The V end was cut by 1 base, the J end by 7 bases, with 17 bases between. The CDR3 runs to 15 residues. From germline, CDR1 is SGHRS and CDR2 YFSETQ. In DNA form, the CDR3 reads TGCGCCAGCAGCTTGTCTTACAGGGAGGTCGGTGGCTACACCTTC. Translating it yields CASSLSYREVGGYTF.

The chain employs TRBV4-2 and TRBJ2-7, with TRBD1 matching 7 bases. CDR3 length equals 18 residues. V lost 0 bases, J lost 4 bases, and 15 bases stayed unmatched. Germline CDR1 is LGHNA and CDR2 is YNFKEQ. The DNA for the CDR3 is TGTGCCAGCAGCCAAGAGCTCAAGACAGGGATGGCATTGTACGAGCAGTACTTC. Amino acid sequence: CASSQELKTGMALYEQYF.

The rearrangement uses TRBV10-1 and TRBJ2-5, with D possibly TRBD1 on 6 matching bases. The germline CDR1 and CDR2 sequences are WNHNN and SYGVQD (reference sequence). This CDR3 has 13 amino acids. Deletions cut 6 bases from V and 1 base from J, with 9 bases between. The chain's CDR3 is CASSRTVQETQYF. The CDR3 DNA sequence: TGCGCCAGCAGCAGGACAGTCCAAGAGACCCAGTACTTC.

The genes are TRBV5-1 and TRBJ2-4, with TRBD1 matching over 10 bases. CDR3 length: 15 residues. J lost 6 bases, V lost 4 bases, and 7 bases had no gene match. Germline lookup yields CDR1 SGHRS and CDR2 YFSETQ. In DNA, the CDR3 is TGCGCCAGCAGCCCAACGACAGGGGGCGTAAACATTCAGTACTTC. This encodes CASSPTTGGVNIQYF.

The genes are TRBV5-4 and TRBJ1-1, with 10 bases aligning to TRBD1. CDR1 is SGHNT and CDR2 is YYREEE in the germline V gene (reference sequence). The ends lost 4 bases at V and 4 bases at J; junction bases unmatched: 4. There are 14 residues in the CDR3. CDR3 nucleotide sequence: TGTGCCAGCAGCCGGACAGGGGGGTTCACTGAAGCTTTCTTT. Translation gives CASSRTGGFTEAFF.

V gene TRBV4-2 combines with J gene TRBJ1-3, with D unclear. CDR1 is LGHNA, CDR2 YNFKEQ, per germline. This CDR3 spans 16 amino acids. V was trimmed by 4 bases and J by 6 bases, leaving 19 bases between them. The CDR3 is CASSPAGSGWENTIYF. CDR3 nucleotide sequence: TGTGCCAGCAGCCCAGCAGGCTCAGGCTGGGAAAACACCATATATTTT.

This sequence joins TRBV7-2 and TRBJ1-6, with 9 bases fitting TRBD1. Looked up from germline, CDR1 is SGHTA and CDR2 is FQGNSA. This CDR3 is 14 amino acids long. With V trimmed by 3 bases and J by 10 bases, 4 bases remained unmatched. The DNA of the CDR3 is TGTGCCAGCAGCTTCGGACAGGGGCGATCACCCCTCCACTTT. Protein sequence: CASSFGQGRSPLHF. Using reference TRBV7-2 and TRBJ1-6 for the parts outside the CDR3, the full variable domain is GAGVSQSPSNKVTEKGKDVELRCDPISGHTALYWYRQSLGQGLEFLIYFQGNSAPDKSGLPSDRFSAERTGGSVSTLTIQRTQQEDSAVYLCASSFGQGRSPLHFGNGTRLTVT.

The gene calls are TRBV28 and TRBJ2-3; 11 bases are shared with TRBD1. V was clipped by 5 bases and J by 2 bases; unmatched bases: 12. CDR1 MDHEN and CDR2 SYDVKM come from the germline V gene. The CDR3 contains 18 residues. DNA of the CDR3: TGTGCCAGCAGTCGGACAGGGGGCTTGGCGGCCTTCACAGATACGCAGTATTTT. It translates to CASSRTGGLAAFTDTQYF.

The chain is built from TRBV19 and TRBJ2-1; 7 positions agree with TRBD2. The ends lost 3 bases at V and 7 bases at J; junction bases unmatched: 12. The CDR3 sequence is 16 residues long. Germline-derived CDR1 and CDR2 are LNHDA and SQIVND (reference sequence). For the CDR3, the DNA is TGTGCCAGTAGTATGGGGGGGAGCGGGGTACGTAATGAGCAGTTCTTC. It specifies CASSMGGSGVRNEQFF.

The table lists this clone with a count of one. This rearrangement joins TRBV10-3 to TRBJ2-1; D is unclear. The CDR3 is made up of 11 amino acids. V was trimmed by 8 bases and J by 2 bases, leaving 4 bases between them. CDR1 and CDR2 (germline): ENHRY, SYGVKD. The CDR3 spells CAIGAYNEQFF. The DNA of the CDR3 is TGTGCCATCGGGGCCTACAATGAGCAGTTCTTC.

The chain combines TRBV5-1 with TRBJ1-1; 10 bases map to TRBD1. This CDR3 comprises 16 residues. J gave up 5 bases and V 4 bases, and 11 bases lay outside the gene matches. Germline values: CDR1 SGHRS, CDR2 YFSETQ. CDR3: CASSPTVRDRGTEAFF. Written as DNA, the CDR3 is TGCGCCAGCAGCCCGACCGTCCGGGACAGGGGTACTGAAGCTTTCTTT.

The chain uses TRBV4-1 and TRBJ2-1; D is possibly TRBD2 (6 bases). CDR1 is MGHRA, CDR2 YSYEKL, per germline. V shed 0 bases and J shed 2 bases, with 8 bases lying between them. The CDR3 has 15 residues. This chain's CDR3 is CASSQEGLAYNEQFF. The CDR3 coding sequence is TGCGCCAGCAGCCAAGAGGGACTTGCCTACAATGAGCAGTTCTTC.

The CDR3 DNA sequence: TGTGCCATGGCGGGACAGGGGGTCACCGGGGAGCTGTTTTTT. Protein: CAMAGQGVTGELFF. The chain recombines TRBV10-3 with TRBJ2-2, with 11 nucleotides matching TRBD1. The junction had 4 bases not matched to a gene; V was cut back by 9 bases and J by 4 bases. Looked up from germline, CDR1 is ENHRY and CDR2 is SYGVKD. The length of the CDR3 is 14 residues.

The V gene is TRBV7-6, the J gene TRBJ1-1; the D is unclear. This CDR3 region has 14 residues. The V end lost 1 base, the J end lost 0 bases, and 6 bases lay between the germline ends. CDR1 and CDR2 (germline): SGHVS, FNYEAQ. CDR3 DNA: TGTGCCAGCAGCTTAGGTCCTATGAACACTGAAGCTTTCTTT. This gives the protein CASSLGPMNTEAFF. Based on the CDR3 plus reference TRBV7-6 and TRBJ1-1, the full variable domain is GAGVSQSPRYKVTKRGQDVALRCDPISGHVSLYWYRQALGQGPEFLTYFNYEAQQDKSGLPNDRFSAERPEGSISTLTIQRTEQRDSAMYRCASSLGPMNTEAFFGQGTRLTVV.

The chain is built from TRBV5-8 and TRBJ1-1, with 7 bases matching TRBD1. With 2 bases clipped from V and 5 bases from J, the junction kept 9 bases outside the gene matches. The CDR3 consists of 15 residues. CDR1 is SGHTS, CDR2 YDEGEE, per germline. CDR3 DNA: TGTGCCAGCAGCTTCACGCGACAGGGTTTAACTGAAGCTTTCTTT. Its translation is CASSFTRQGLTEAFF.